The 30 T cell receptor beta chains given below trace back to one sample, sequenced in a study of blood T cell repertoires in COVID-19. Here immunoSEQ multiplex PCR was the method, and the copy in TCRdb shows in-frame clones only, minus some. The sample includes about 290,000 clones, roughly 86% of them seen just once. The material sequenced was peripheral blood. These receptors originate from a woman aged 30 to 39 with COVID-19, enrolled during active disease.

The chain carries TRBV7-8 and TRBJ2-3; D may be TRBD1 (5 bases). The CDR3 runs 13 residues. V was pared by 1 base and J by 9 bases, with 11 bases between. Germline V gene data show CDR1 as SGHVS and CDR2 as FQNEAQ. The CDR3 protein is CASSLVIRGTQYF. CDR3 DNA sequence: TGTGCCAGCAGCTTAGTTATTAGGGGCACGCAGTATTTT. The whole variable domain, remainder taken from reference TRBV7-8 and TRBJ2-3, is GAGVSQSPRYKVAKRGQDVALRCDPISGHVSLFWYQQALGQGPEFLTYFQNEAQLDKSGLPSDRFFAERPEGSVSTLKIQRTQQEDSAVYLCASSLVIRGTQYFGPGTRLTVL.

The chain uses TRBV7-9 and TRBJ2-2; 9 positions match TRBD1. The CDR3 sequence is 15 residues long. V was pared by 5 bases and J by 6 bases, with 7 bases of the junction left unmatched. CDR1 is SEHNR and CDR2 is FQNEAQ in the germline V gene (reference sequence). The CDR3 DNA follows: TGTGCCAGCAGCCCCGGGACAGGGAGAGCCGGGGAGCTGTTTTTT. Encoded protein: CASSPGTGRAGELFF.

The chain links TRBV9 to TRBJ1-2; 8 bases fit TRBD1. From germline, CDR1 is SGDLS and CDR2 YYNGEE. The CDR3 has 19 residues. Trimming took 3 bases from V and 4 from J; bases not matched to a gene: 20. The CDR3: CASSDLNLGQAETIYGYTF. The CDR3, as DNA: TGTGCCAGCAGCGACCTAAACTTGGGACAGGCAGAGACTATCTATGGCTACACCTTC.

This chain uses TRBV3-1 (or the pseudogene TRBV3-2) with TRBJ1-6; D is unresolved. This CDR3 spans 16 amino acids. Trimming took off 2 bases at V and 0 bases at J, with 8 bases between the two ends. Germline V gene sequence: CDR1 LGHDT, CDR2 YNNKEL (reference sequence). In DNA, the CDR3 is TGTGCCAGCAGCCAATACATATACTCCTATAATTCACCCCTCCACTTT. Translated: CASSQYIYSYNSPLHF.

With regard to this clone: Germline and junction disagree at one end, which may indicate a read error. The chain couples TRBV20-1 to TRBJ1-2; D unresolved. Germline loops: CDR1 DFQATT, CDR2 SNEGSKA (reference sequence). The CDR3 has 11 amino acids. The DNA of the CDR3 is TGCAGTGCTAGGCAGGACTATGGCTGCACCTTC. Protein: CSARQDYGCTF.

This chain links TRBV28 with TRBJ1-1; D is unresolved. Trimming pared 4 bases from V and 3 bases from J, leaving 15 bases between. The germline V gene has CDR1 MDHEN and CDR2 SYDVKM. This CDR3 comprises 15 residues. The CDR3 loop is CASSSPRGGYTEAFF. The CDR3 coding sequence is TGTGCCAGCAGTTCGCCCCGGGGAGGGTACACTGAAGCTTTCTTT. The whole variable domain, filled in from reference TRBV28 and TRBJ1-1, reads DVKVTQSSRYLVKRTGEKVFLECVQDMDHENMFWYRQDPGLGLRLIYFSYDVKMKEKGDIPEGYSVSREKKERFSLILESASTNQTSMYLCASSSPRGGYTEAFFGQGTRLTVV.

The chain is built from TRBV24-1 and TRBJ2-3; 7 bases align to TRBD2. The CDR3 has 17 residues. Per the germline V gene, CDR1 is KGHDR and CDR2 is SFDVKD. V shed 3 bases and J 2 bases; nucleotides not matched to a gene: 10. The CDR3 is CATSDLPGGLDTDTQYF. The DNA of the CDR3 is TGTGCCACCAGTGATCTGCCCGGGGGGTTAGACACAGATACGCAGTATTTT.

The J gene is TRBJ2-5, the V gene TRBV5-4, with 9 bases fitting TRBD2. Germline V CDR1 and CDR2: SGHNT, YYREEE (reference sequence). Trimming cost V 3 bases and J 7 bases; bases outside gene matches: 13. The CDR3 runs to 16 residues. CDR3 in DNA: TGTGCCAGCAGCTCCGGGACTCGCGGGGGGGCGGGGACCCAGTACTTC. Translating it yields CASSSGTRGGAGTQYF. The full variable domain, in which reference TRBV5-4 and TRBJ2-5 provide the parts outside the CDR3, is ETGVTQSPTHLIKTRGQQVTLRCSSQSGHNTVSWYQQALGQGPQFIFQYYREEENGRGNFPPRFSGLQFPNYSSELNVNALELDDSALYLCASSSGTRGGAGTQYFGPGTRLLVL.

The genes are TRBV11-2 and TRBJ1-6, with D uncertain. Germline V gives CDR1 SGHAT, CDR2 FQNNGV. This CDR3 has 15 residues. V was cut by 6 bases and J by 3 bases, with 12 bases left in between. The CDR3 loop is CASRLKRSYNSPLHF. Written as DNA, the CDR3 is TGTGCCAGCAGACTGAAGCGTAGCTATAATTCACCCCTCCACTTT. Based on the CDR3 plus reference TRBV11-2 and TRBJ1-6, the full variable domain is EAGVAQSPRYKIIEKRQSVAFWCNPISGHATLYWYQQILGQGPKLLIQFQNNGVVDDSQLPKDRFSAERLKGVDSTLKIQPAKLEDSAVYLCASRLKRSYNSPLHFGNGTRLTVT.

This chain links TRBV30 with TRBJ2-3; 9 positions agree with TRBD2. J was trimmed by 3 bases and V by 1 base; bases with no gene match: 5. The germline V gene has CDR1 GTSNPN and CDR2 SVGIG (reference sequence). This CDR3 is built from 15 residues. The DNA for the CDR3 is TGTGCCTGGAGTGAGGGACTAGCTGCTACAGATACGCAGTATTTT. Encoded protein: CAWSEGLAATDTQYF. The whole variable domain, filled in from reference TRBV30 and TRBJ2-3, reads SQTIHQWPATLVQPVGSPLSLECTVEGTSNPNLYWYRQAAGRGLQLLFYSVGIGQISSEVPQNLSASRPQDRQFILSSKKLLLSDSGFYLCAWSEGLAATDTQYFGPGTRLTVL.

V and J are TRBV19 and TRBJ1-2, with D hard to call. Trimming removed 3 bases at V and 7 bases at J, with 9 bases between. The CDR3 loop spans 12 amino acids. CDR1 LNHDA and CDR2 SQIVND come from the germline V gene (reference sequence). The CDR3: CASSMGSSGYTF. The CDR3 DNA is TGTGCCAGTAGTATGGGCAGTTCTGGCTACACCTTC.

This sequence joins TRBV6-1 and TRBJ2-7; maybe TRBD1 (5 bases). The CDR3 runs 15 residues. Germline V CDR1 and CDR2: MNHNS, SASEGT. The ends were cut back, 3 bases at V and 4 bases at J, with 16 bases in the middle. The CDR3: CASSDYDRLRYEQYF. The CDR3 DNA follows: TGTGCCAGCAGTGATTACGACAGATTAAGGTACGAGCAGTACTTC.

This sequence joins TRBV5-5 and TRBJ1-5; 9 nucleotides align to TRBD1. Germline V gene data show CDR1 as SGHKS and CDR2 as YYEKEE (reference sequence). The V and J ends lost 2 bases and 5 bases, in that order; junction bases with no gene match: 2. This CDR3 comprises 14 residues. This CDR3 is CASSFTGGDQPQHF. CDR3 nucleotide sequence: TGTGCCAGCAGCTTCACAGGGGGCGATCAGCCCCAGCATTTT.

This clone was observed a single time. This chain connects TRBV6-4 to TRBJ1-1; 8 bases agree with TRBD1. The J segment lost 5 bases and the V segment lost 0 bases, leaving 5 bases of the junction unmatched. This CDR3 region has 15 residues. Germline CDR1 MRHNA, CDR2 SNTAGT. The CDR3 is CASSDSYRGVTEAFF. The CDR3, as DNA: TGTGCCAGCAGTGACTCTTACAGGGGGGTGACTGAAGCTTTCTTT.

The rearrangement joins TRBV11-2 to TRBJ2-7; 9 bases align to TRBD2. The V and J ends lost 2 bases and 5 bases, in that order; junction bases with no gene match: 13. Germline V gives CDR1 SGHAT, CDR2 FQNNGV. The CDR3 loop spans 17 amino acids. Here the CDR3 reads CASSLNLRTSARDEQYF. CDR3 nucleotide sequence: TGTGCCAGCAGCTTAAACCTAAGGACTAGCGCAAGAGACGAGCAGTACTTC.

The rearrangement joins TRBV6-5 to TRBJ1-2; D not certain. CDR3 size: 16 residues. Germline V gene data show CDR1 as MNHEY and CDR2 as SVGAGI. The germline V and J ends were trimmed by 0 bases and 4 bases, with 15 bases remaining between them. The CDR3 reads CASSYSRTLRGYGYTF. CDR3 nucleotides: TGTGCCAGCAGTTACTCTCGGACGCTACGGGGCTATGGCTACACCTTC.

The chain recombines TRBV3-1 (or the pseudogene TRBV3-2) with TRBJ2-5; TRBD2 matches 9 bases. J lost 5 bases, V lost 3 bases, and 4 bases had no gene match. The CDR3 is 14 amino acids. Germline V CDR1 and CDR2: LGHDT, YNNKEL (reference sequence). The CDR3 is CASSQGLAYETQYF. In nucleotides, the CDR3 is TGTGCCAGCAGCCAGGGACTAGCCTACGAGACCCAGTACTTC.

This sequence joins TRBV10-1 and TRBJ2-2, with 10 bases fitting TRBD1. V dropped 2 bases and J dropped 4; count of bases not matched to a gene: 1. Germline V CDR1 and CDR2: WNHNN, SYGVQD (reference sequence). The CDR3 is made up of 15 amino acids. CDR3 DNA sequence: TGCGCCAGCAGTGAGGGGACAGGGGTCACCGGGGAGCTGTTTTTT. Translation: CASSEGTGVTGELFF.

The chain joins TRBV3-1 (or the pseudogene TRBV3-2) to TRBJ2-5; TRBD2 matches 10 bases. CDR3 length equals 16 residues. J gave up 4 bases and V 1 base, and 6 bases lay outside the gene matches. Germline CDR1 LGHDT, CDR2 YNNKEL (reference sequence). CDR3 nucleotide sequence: TGTGCCAGCAGCCAAGCGCCGAGACTAGCGGGAGAGACCCAGTACTTC. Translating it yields CASSQAPRLAGETQYF.

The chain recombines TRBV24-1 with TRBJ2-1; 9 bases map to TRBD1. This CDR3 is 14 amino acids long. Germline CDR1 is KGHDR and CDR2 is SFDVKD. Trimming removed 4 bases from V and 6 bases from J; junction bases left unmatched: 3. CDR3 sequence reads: CATSDRDRVNEQFF. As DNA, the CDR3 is TGTGCCACCAGTGACCGGGACAGGGTCAATGAGCAGTTCTTC.

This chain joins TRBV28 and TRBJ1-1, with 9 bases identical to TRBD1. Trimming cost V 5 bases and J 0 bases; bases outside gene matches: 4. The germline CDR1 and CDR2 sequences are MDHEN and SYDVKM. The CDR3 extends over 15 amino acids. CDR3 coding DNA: TGTGCCAGCAGTCTAGGGACAGGGTTGAACACTGAAGCTTTCTTT. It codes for CASSLGTGLNTEAFF.

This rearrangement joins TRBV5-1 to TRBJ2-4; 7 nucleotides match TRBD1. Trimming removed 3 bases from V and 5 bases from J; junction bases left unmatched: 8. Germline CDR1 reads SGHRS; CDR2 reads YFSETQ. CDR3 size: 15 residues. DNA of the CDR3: TGCGCCAGCAGCTCCACAGGGGACGCAGAAAACATTCAGTACTTC. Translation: CASSSTGDAENIQYF.

CDR3 nucleotide sequence: TGCGCCAGCAGTGGGGGGGTTCAAGAGACCCAGTACTTC. It specifies CASSGGVQETQYF. The J gene is TRBJ2-5, the V gene TRBV23-1, with 7 positions matching TRBD2. TRBV23-1 is an open reading frame, and its role is uncertain. The CDR3 consists of 13 residues. The V gene end was trimmed by 5 bases and the J gene end by 2 bases; junction bases not matched to a gene: 2.

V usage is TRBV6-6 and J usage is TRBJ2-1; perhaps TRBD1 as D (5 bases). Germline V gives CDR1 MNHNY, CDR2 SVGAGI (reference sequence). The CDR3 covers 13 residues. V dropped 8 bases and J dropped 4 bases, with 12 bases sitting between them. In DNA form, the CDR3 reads TGTGCCAGCCTCGGAGACAGTTACAATGAGCAGTTCTTC. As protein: CASLGDSYNEQFF.

The CDR3 DNA is TGTGCCAGCAGCCAGGACAGGGGCAATCAGCCCCAGCATTTT. It codes for CASSQDRGNQPQHF. The rearrangement joins TRBV7-8 to TRBJ1-5, with 8 bases fitting TRBD1. V lost 5 bases to trimming and J lost 2 bases; unmatched junction nucleotides: 2. This CDR3 has 14 amino acids. Looked up from germline, CDR1 is SGHVS and CDR2 is FQNEAQ. Full variable domain (remainder filled in from reference TRBV7-8 and TRBJ1-5): GAGVSQSPRYKVAKRGQDVALRCDPISGHVSLFWYQQALGQGPEFLTYFQNEAQLDKSGLPSDRFFAERPEGSVSTLKIQRTQQEDSAVYLCASSQDRGNQPQHFGDGTRLSIL.

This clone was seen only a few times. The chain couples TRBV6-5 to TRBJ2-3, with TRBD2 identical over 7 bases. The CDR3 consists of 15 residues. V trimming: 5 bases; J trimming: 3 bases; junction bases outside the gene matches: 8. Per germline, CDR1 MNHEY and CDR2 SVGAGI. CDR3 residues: CASSPRGKGTDTQYF. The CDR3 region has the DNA TGTGCCAGCAGTCCGCGGGGGAAGGGGACAGATACGCAGTATTTT.

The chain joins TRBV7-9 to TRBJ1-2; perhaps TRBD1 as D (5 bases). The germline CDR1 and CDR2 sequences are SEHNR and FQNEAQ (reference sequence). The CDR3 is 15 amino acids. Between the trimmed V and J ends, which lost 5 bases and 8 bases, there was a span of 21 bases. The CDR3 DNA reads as TGTGCCAGCAGCACCGGGGGACTTTCCCACGCGGGCTACACCTTC. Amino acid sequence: CASSTGGLSHAGYTF.

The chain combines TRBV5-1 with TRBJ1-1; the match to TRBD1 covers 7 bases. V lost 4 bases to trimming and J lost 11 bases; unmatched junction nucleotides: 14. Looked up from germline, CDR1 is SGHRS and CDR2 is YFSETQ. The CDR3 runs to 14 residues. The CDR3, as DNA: TGCGCCAGCAGCATGGGACAGCCCGGGGGTGGGGCTTTCTTT. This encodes CASSMGQPGGGAFF.

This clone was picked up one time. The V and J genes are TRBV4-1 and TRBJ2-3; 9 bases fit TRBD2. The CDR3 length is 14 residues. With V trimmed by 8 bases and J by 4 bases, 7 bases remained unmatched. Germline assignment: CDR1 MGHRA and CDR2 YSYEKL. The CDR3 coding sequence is TGCGCCAGCTCCTTAGCGGGGGTGGCAGATACGCAGTATTTT. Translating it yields CASSLAGVADTQYF.

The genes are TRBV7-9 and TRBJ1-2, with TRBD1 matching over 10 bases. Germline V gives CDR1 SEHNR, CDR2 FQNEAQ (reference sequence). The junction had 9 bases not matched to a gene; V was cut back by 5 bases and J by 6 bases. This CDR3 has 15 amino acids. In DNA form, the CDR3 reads TGTGCCAGCAGCCCCAATAGGGACAGGGGACATGGCTACACCTTC. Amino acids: CASSPNRDRGHGYTF.